These 14 T cell receptor beta chains originate from one sample sequenced in a study of T cells in Graves' hyperthyroidism and ophthalmopathy (dated by TCRdb to about 2019). To prepare the library, multiplex PCR was applied. Instrument used: Illumina HiSeq 2000. The TCR beta CDR3 regions were amplified from the RNA transcripts. For the first round of RT-PCR on the TCR CDR3, the HTBI primer set was used together with the Qiagen OneStep RT-PCR kit. Using fastp trimming at Q25 and MiXCR clonotype assembly, TCRdb reanalyzed the public sequencing data and kept in-frame beta chains. When rows share a CDR3 protein, they turn into one entry using the most common DNA and genes. In all, the sample holds approximately 710,000 distinct CDR3 sequences, and roughly 17% of those were seen once. 15% to 18% of the sample rests with the top ten. Sequencing was performed on blood. The origin of the receptors is a man in his forties or fifties with Graves' hyperthyroidism.

The V gene is TRBV5-1, the J gene TRBJ2-1; 12 bases align to TRBD2. Trimming removed 6 bases from V and 5 bases from J; junction bases left unmatched: 9. This CDR3 has 16 residues. Germline V gene data show CDR1 as SGHRS and CDR2 as YFSETQ. Here the CDR3 reads CASKLLAGGTHNEQFF. In DNA form, the CDR3 reads TGCGCCAGCAAATTACTAGCGGGAGGCACCCACAATGAGCAGTTCTTC.

The sample holds a few counts of this clonotype. The chain links TRBV5-6 to TRBJ2-6; the D is unclear. Per the germline V gene, CDR1 is SGHDT and CDR2 is YYEEEE. The CDR3 contains 14 residues. V was trimmed by 4 bases and J by 4 bases, leaving 9 bases between them. The CDR3 sequence: CASSLTAGANVLTF. CDR3 bases: TGTGCCAGCAGCCTGACGGCCGGGGCCAACGTCCTGACTTTC.

This clonotype was seen ten or more times. The chain has TRBV6-1 and TRBJ2-7; 7 bases line up with TRBD2. The germline V gene encodes CDR1 MNHNS and CDR2 SASEGT. V trimming: 4 bases; J trimming: 5 bases; junction bases outside the gene matches: 11. The CDR3 spans 15 residues. CDR3 sequence: CASSVGGSRENEQYF. In nucleotides, the CDR3 is TGTGCCAGCAGTGTAGGCGGGAGTAGGGAAAACGAGCAGTACTTC.

The V call is TRBV13, the J call TRBJ2-7; 10 nucleotides line up with TRBD2. J gave up 3 bases and V 6 bases, and 5 bases lay outside the gene matches. The CDR3 spans 14 residues. Germline V gives CDR1 PRHDT, CDR2 FYEKMQ (reference sequence). The CDR3: CASSSGLAIYEQYF. CDR3 nucleotides: TGTGCCAGCAGTTCGGGACTAGCGATCTACGAGCAGTACTTC.

The CDR3 DNA is TGTGCCGGCAAAGAGACAGGGGCGAACACTGAAGCTTTCTTT. Protein product: CAGKETGANTEAFF. The gene calls are TRBV6-1 and TRBJ1-1; 8 nucleotides align to TRBD1. The trim removed 11 bases at V and 1 base at J, leaving 9 bases unmatched. CDR3 length: 14 amino acids. The germline V gene has CDR1 MNHNS and CDR2 SASEGT.

The sample holds many counts of this clonotype. This chain joins TRBV28 and TRBJ2-3; D might be TRBD1 (6 bases). The CDR3 sequence is 13 residues long. Trimming left V 9 bases short and J 5 bases short, with 15 bases between. CDR1 MDHEN and CDR2 SYDVKM come from the germline V gene. The CDR3 reads CARRQVYRDTQYF. CDR3 DNA: TGTGCCAGGCGACAGGTTTATCGAGATACGCAGTATTTT. Full variable domain (missing parts from reference TRBV28 and TRBJ2-3): DVKVTQSSRYLVKRTGEKVFLECVQDMDHENMFWYRQDPGLGLRLIYFSYDVKMKEKGDIPEGYSVSREKKERFSLILESASTNQTSMYLCARRQVYRDTQYFGPGTRLTVL.

There are many counts of this clonotype. The gene calls are TRBV28 and TRBJ1-2; possibly TRBD1 for D (5 bases). CDR1 and CDR2 (germline): MDHEN, SYDVKM. The CDR3 sequence is 14 residues long. V was clipped by 3 bases and J by 4 bases, with 12 bases between them. In DNA, the CDR3 is TGTGCCAGCAGTTTCGAGGGACCGACCTATGGCTACACCTTC. The encoded protein is CASSFEGPTYGYTF.

The chain employs TRBV29-1 and TRBJ1-1; TRBD1 is a possible D gene (5 bases). The germline V gene has CDR1 SQVTM and CDR2 ANQGSEA. CDR3 length equals 12 residues. V was pared by 4 bases and J by 1 base, with 7 bases between. The CDR3 bases are TGCAGCGTTGGGGACCCGAACACTGAAGCTTTCTTT. Translating it yields CSVGDPNTEAFF.

The sample holds many counts of this clonotype. The chain links TRBV18 to TRBJ1-1; 9 bases align to TRBD1. This CDR3 region has 16 residues. CDR1 and CDR2 from the germline V gene are KGHSH and LQKENI. Germline trimming cut 6 bases from V and 1 base from J; bases unmatched to any gene: 9. Here the CDR3 reads CASSHNEQGANTEAFF. CDR3 bases: TGTGCCAGCTCGCATAACGAACAGGGGGCGAACACTGAAGCTTTCTTT.

This clonotype was counted many times. The chain combines TRBV27 with TRBJ1-2; a possible D gene is TRBD1 (5 bases). The CDR3 is 15 amino acids. Trimming pared 5 bases from V and 8 bases from J, leaving 21 bases between. CDR1 and CDR2 from the germline V gene are MNHEY and SMNVEV (reference sequence). CDR3 bases: TGTGCCAGCAGTCCATCCAGGGTATCTCGGTCGGGCTACACCTTC. Its protein product is CASSPSRVSRSGYTF.

Regarding this clonotype: This may arise from a read error, as a much more abundant clone is one base away. The chain couples TRBV28 to TRBJ2-6, with 8 bases that match TRBD1. The CDR3 is 15 residues long. Germline V gives CDR1 MDHEN, CDR2 SYDVKM. With V trimmed by 5 bases and J by 4 bases, 4 bases remained unmatched. The CDR3 coding sequence is TGTGCCAGCAGTCATACAGGGGGGGGGGCCAACGTCCTGACTTTC. Translated: CASSHTGGGANVLTF.

In the case of this clonotype: A read error may produce the germline difference seen at one junction end. The rearrangement links TRBV5-1 to TRBJ1-2; D unresolved. The CDR3 consists of 13 residues. Per germline, CDR1 SGHRS and CDR2 YFSETQ. CDR3 DNA: TGCGCCAGCAGCTTATCAGCTAACTATGGCTACAGCTTC. Protein sequence: CASSLSANYGYSF.

The table lists this clonotype with many counts. The chain couples TRBV9 to TRBJ2-5; maybe TRBD2 (5 bases). Deletions cut 0 bases from V and 5 bases from J, with 11 bases between. There are 14 residues in the CDR3. Germline CDR1 and CDR2: SGDLS and YYNGEE. The CDR3 loop is CASSVEPSTETQYF. The CDR3 bases are TGTGCCAGCAGCGTAGAGCCTAGCACGGAGACCCAGTACTTC.

This rearrangement joins TRBV20-1 to TRBJ2-2; D may correspond to TRBD1 or TRBD2 (5 bases each). V dropped 3 bases and J dropped 4 bases, with 9 bases sitting between them. CDR1 DFQATT and CDR2 SNEGSKA come from the germline V gene (reference sequence). The CDR3 covers 13 residues. The CDR3 nucleotides are TGCAGTGCTAGCAGGGAGACCACCGGGGAGCTGTTTTTT. Protein: CSASRETTGELFF.